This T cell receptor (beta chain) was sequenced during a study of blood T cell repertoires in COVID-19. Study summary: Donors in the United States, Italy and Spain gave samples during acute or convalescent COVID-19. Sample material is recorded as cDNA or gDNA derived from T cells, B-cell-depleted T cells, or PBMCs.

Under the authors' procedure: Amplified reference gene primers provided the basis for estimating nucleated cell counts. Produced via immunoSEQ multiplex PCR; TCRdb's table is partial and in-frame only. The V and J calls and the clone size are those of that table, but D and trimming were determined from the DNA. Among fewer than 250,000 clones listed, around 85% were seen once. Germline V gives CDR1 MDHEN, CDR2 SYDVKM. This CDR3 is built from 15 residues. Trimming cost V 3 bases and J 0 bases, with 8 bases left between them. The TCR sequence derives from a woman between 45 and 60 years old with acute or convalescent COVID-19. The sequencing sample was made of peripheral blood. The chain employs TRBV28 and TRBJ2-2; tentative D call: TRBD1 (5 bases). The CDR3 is CASSFRGTNTGELFF. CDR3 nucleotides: TGTGCCAGCAGTTTTAGGGGCACGAACACCGGGGAGCTGTTTTTT.